This T cell receptor (beta chain) was profiled in a study of shared clonotypes between healthy human individuals. The genomic DNA of each subset was split evenly across several immunoSEQ plates. The repertoire was sequenced with immunoSEQ multiplex PCR; TCRdb's copy has only in-frame clones and lacks some. This sample carries about 580,000 clones, roughly 98% of them seen once, and the ten largest clones take 0.3%. Germline V CDR1 and CDR2: SEHNR, FQNEAQ (reference sequence). V lost 7 bases and J lost 7, with 13 bases in between. The CDR3 extends over 13 amino acids. Study-level points and caveats: Relative to memory subsets, naive subsets generally showed larger estimated richness. Clonotypes shared by all four sorted-subset donors had higher generation probabilities than non-shared clonotypes.

A note on this clone: Antigen specificity is unknown.

CD45RO-negative, CCR7-selected cells formed the naive CD8 fraction, which excluded terminally differentiated effector memory CD45RA+ cells. The chain carries TRBV7-9 and TRBJ1-4, with a weak D call TRBD1 (5 bases). The receptor comes from a man in his thirties or forties in good health. The sequenced sample consisted of naive CD8+ T cells sorted from blood. CDR3 loop: CASTLGGTEKLFF. The CDR3, as DNA: TGTGCCAGCACCCTCGGAGGGACTGAAAAACTGTTTTTT.